These 2 T cell receptor beta chains originate from one sample sequenced in a study of shared clonotypes between healthy human individuals. Sequencing used immunoSEQ multiplex PCR; TCRdb keeps in-frame clones, though not all of them. This sample yields under 1,100,000 clones, of which around 82% are seen a single time; roughly 0.61% belongs to the top ten. Material for sequencing was memory CD4+ T cells from PBMCs. Noted subset: CD45RA-negative fraction. The receptors here all came from a man aged 18 to 30 in good health. Some clones in this sample may be carry-over from other donors' samples.

In the case of this clone: The sample holds other DNA sequences that translate to the same CDR3. The chain is built from TRBV7-9 and TRBJ2-7; D is perhaps TRBD2 (6 bases). Germline-derived CDR1 and CDR2 are SEHNR and FQNEAQ (reference sequence). This CDR3 has 14 amino acids. Trimming removed 1 base from V and 3 bases from J, with 10 bases in between. The chain's CDR3 is CASSLGGVSYEQYF. CDR3 nucleotide sequence: TGTGCCAGCAGCTTAGGGGGGGTAAGCTACGAGCAGTACTTC.

The gene calls are TRBV28 and TRBJ2-7; 7 bases match TRBD2. Germline V lookup: CDR1 MDHEN, CDR2 SYDVKM. V dropped 2 bases and J dropped 1; count of bases not matched to a gene: 5. This CDR3 is 15 amino acids long. The CDR3 DNA reads as TGTGCCAGCAGTTTAAGAGGGACTACGTCCTACGAGCAGTACTTC. Translation gives CASSLRGTTSYEQYF.